This T cell receptor beta chain was sequenced in a study of response to subunit inactivated influenza vaccine (dated 2018 in TCRdb). Background for the entire study: The study used deep quantitative T cell receptor repertoire profiling to track responses to a trivalent subunit inactivated influenza vaccine. General findings and caveats noted by the study authors: It was suggested by the authors that each seasonal influenza vaccination may recruit only a limited number of new T cells.

At the junction V is shortened by 4 bases and J by 1 base, with 11 bases in between. From the cysteine up to the phenylalanine, the CDR3 has a length of 14 residues. CDR3 DNA is the only sequence kept; it has 42 bases, read in frame from the first base. Reading the germline V gene (reference sequence) gives CDR1 MNHNY and CDR2 SVGAGI. This clonotype has more than one count but fewer than ten. The target of this receptor is not known. No much larger clone exists at a distance of one base, and base qualities are not known. The protocol used for the library was RT-PCR. Sequencing was carried out with an Illumina HiSeq 2500. TCRdb took the public reads, trimmed them with fastp at Q25, ran MiXCR for clone calling and kept in-frame beta chains. Rows matching on CDR3 protein sequence are summarized as one entry with the most common DNA and genes. Across this sample there are approximately 680,000 distinct CDR3 sequences, with 15% to 19% seen only once. Roughly 10% of the sample lies in the top ten.

This clonotype was sampled from a man over 45 who received an inactivated influenza vaccine. Donor details come from another sample of the same person, matched by shared clones. The sequence is built from TRBV6-6 and TRBJ2-7; TRBD1 is possibly the D segment (6 matching bases). Sample: PBMCs from blood, taken approximately 13 days after vaccination. Here is the DNA: TGTGCCAGCAGTTCCAGGGGAGAGTCCTACGAGCAGTACTTC. Protein translation: CASSSRGESYEQYF.